This T cell receptor (beta chain) was obtained from a study of OX40 agonist ivuxolimab in advanced cancers. This table comes from immunoSEQ multiplex PCR, and its TCRdb copy is limited to in-frame clones, with some not included. The sample yields 55,000 to 70,000 clones, 90% seen once. After removal of 0 bases from V and 4 bases from J, the junction contained 5 bases not matched to a gene. The CDR3 covers 15 residues. Germline V CDR1 and CDR2: SGDLS, YYNGEE. People who had autoimmune disease history or systemic immunosuppression were excluded. Blood sampling was done at baseline, cycle 4 day 1, and cycle 7 day 1.

The material was CD4+ or CD8+ T cells sorted from blood, obtained in a trial of the OX40 agonist ivuxolimab. This receptor was identified in an adult with an advanced solid tumor such as melanoma, head and neck, liver or kidney cancer. The rearrangement joins TRBV9 to TRBJ2-5; TRBD2 matches at 8 bases. In nucleotides, the CDR3 is TGTGCCAGCAGCGTAGGAAATAGCGGGGTAGAGACCCAGTACTTC. Translation: CASSVGNSGVETQYF.